The clone carrying this T cell receptor beta chain was counted ten times or more. Germline CDR1 reads SQVTM; CDR2 reads ANQGSEA. This CDR3 is built from 12 residues. Trimming took 7 bases from V and 5 from J, leaving 11 bases between them. The sample's time point: before trial treatment. Low-dose radiotherapy, low-dose cyclophosphamide, aspirin, ipilimumab and nivolumab were all given to the donors. This record belongs to a study of low-dose radiotherapy and immunotherapy resistance in tumors. On the study more broadly: The fractionation for Cohort 1 was 0.5 Gy per fraction every 2 weeks, totaling 6.5 Gy. Cohort 2, a group dosed every two weeks at 1 Gy per fraction, received 13 Gy in total over 26 weeks.

First-strand cDNA used TRAV- and TRBV-specific primers, covering alpha and beta chains. Using a constant-region primer together with a V-primer adapter, TCRs were subjected to 20 to 25 PCR cycles of amplification. TCRdb redid the calling of the reads with MiXCR, one entry per CDR3 protein. The table includes tens of thousands of distinct CDR3 sequences, approximately 19% detected once. The sample in question was PBMCs, obtained before treatment. The chain couples TRBV29-1 to TRBJ2-2; no clear D gene. This receptor was obtained from a male donor with prostate cancer. Written as DNA, the CDR3 is TGCAGCGCGCAACGACGGACCGGGGAGCTGTTTTTT. It yields the protein CSAQRRTGELFF.